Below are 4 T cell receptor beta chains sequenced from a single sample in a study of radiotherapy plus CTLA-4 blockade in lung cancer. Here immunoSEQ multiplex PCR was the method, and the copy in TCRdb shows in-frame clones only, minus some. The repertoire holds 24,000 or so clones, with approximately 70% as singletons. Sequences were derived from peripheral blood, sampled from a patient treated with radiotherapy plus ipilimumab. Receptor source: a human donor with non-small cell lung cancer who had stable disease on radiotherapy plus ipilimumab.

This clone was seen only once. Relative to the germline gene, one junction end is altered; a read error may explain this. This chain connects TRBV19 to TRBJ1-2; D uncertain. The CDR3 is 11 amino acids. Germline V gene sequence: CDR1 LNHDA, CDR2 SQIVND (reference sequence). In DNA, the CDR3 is TGTGCCAGTACTCAGTCTCCAAGCGTGGCCTTC. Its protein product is CASTQSPSVAF.

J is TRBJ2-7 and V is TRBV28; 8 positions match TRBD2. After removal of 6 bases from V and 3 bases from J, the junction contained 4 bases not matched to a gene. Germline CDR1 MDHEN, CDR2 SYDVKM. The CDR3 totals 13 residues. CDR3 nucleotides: TGTGCCAGCAGAACTAGCGGTCTCTACGAGCAGTACTTC. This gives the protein CASRTSGLYEQYF.

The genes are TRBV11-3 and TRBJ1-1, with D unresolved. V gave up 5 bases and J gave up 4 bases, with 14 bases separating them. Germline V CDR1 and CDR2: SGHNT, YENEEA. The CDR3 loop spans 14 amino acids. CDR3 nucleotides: TGTGCCAGCAGCCTCGTGAGCTTCGGCACTGAAGCTTTCTTT. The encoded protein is CASSLVSFGTEAFF.

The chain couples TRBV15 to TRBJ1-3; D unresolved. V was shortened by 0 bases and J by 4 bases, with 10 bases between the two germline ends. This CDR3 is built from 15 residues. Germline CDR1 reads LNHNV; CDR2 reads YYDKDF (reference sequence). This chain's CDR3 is CATSRDKGTGNTIYF. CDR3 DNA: TGTGCCACCAGCAGAGATAAGGGAACCGGAAACACCATATATTTT.